Listed below are T cell receptor beta chains from one sample, sequenced in a study of shared clonotypes between healthy human individuals. Assay used: immunoSEQ multiplex PCR; TCRdb lists only in-frame clones, some missing. The data show about 1.1 million clones, approximately 80% seen once. The material sequenced was memory CD4+ T cells from PBMCs. Receptor source: a man younger than 35 in good health. Some clones in this sample may be carry-over from other donors' samples. The CDR3 runs from the conserved cysteine through the conserved F or W. D genes are given only for firm matches. Not every row has a clone size; where given, it reads once, few, many or a size class.

j_call clone_size v_call d_call cdr3_nt cdr3_aa
TRBJ2-2 - TRBV6-1 - TGTGCCAGCAATCGGGCGAACACCGGGGAGCTGTTTTTT CASNRANTGELFF
TRBJ1-4 once TRBV5-1 - TGCGCCAGCAGCTCGGGAGGGGACTGGGATTACAAACTGTTTTTT CASSSGGDWDYKLFF
TRBJ2-1 - TRBV2 TRBD2 TGTGCCAAGGGGACTAGCGGGGGTCTACTTTACAATGAGCAGTTCTTC CAKGTSGGLLYNEQFF
TRBJ1-4 - TRBV5-1 TRBD1 TGCGCCAGCTCGGGACAGTTAAATGAAAAACTGTTTTTT CASSGQLNEKLFF
TRBJ1-1 - TRBV2 - TGTGCCAGCAACCGGATAGGCGACACTGAAGCTTTCTTT CASNRIGDTEAFF
TRBJ1-1 - TRBV5-1 TRBD1 TGCGCCAGTAACACAGGGGGCCGTGAGACTGAAGCTTTCTTT CASNTGGRETEAFF
TRBJ2-1 - TRBV7-8 TRBD2 TGTGCCAGCAGCGCTCCTTCTAGCGGGAGGGCTAACTACAATGAGCAGTTCTTC CASSAPSSGRANYNEQFF
TRBJ2-7 - TRBV14 TRBD2 TGTGCCAGCAGCTCCCAGGGAGGGCCCTACGAGCAGTACTTC CASSSQGGPYEQYF
TRBJ2-1 - TRBV7-9 - TGTGCCAGCAGCTCTCAAAGGGGAATCGGGGTATACAATGAGCAGTTCTTC CASSSQRGIGVYNEQFF
TRBJ1-1 - TRBV5-1 - TGCGCCAGCAGCTTGTGGCTCGGGAGTACAGAAGCTTTCTTT CASSLWLGSTEAFF
TRBJ2-7 once TRBV5-4 - TGTGCCAGCAGCTTGGGGACCGGGACACTTTACGAGCAGTACTTC CASSLGTGTLYEQYF
TRBJ2-7 few TRBV6-1 - TGTGCCAGCAGTGAACTGGGACGGGCGGGCGAGCAGTACTTC CASSELGRAGEQYF
TRBJ2-5 - TRBV7-3 - TGTGCCAGCAGCTTTAGTTCGAACCAAGAGACCCAGTACTTC CASSFSSNQETQYF
TRBJ1-2 - TRBV6-5 - TGTGCCAGCAGTTACTTGGGAGCTGGCTACACCTTC CASSYLGAGYTF
TRBJ2-3 few TRBV10-3 - TGTGCCATCAGTAGCGGCGACGCGGGAGATACGCAGTATTTT CAISSGDAGDTQYF
TRBJ1-5 few TRBV10-3 - TGTGCCATCAGCGCCCATACGCCGACCGGGCCCCCATCAGCCGCATTCGGTCAGCCCCAGCATTTT CAISAHTPTGPPSAAFGQPQHF
TRBJ1-3 - TRBV9 - TGTGCCAGCAGCGTAGACTCAGGGGCTGGAAACACCATATATTTT CASSVDSGAGNTIYF
TRBJ2-1 - TRBV7-6 - TGTGCCAGCAGTTTGGAGCATGAGCAGTTCTTC CASSLEHEQFF
TRBJ1-5 - TRBV4-1 TRBD1 TGCGCCAGCAGCCCAGGAGGACAGGGATTAAGCAATCAGCCCCAGCATTTT CASSPGGQGLSNQPQHF
TRBJ1-5 - TRBV28 - TGTGCCAGCAGGAAATCGGACAGTTTTTCCCATCAGCCCCAGCATTTT CASRKSDSFSHQPQHF
TRBJ2-7 - TRBV27 - TGTGCCAGCAGCGAGTGGCGGGACGCCTACGAGCAGTACTTC CASSEWRDAYEQYF